These T cell receptor beta chains were read from a single sample in a study of chemoradiotherapy in HPV16-positive cancers. The table came from immunoSEQ multiplex PCR; TCRdb's copy has only in-frame clones and leaves some out. The data hold 1,100 to 1,500 clones, with roughly 82% observed a single time. Sample: tumor tissue, taken from a patient who underwent chemoradiotherapy. The origin of the receptors is a human donor with HPV-associated anogenital cancer. CDR3s include the opening cysteine and the closing phenylalanine or tryptophan. A D gene is named only where the DNA matches it firmly. Clone sizes are given selectively: once, few, many, or a class where the clone is expanded.

j_call,v_call,d_call,clone_size,cdr3_nt,cdr3_aa
TRBJ1-6,TRBV27,NA,NA,TGTGCCAGCAGACCTACACAGAACACGAGCTCCTATAATTCACCCCTCCACTTT,CASRPTQNTSSYNSPLHF
TRBJ2-1,TRBV5-1,NA,few,TGCGCCAGCACAGAAGAGGGCCTCTCCTACAATGAGCAGTTCTTC,CASTEEGLSYNEQFF
TRBJ2-7,TRBV30,TRBD1,NA,TGTGCCTACAATATCGGGACAGGGGGTCTCGAGCAGTACTTC,CAYNIGTGGLEQYF
TRBJ2-3,TRBV2,NA,NA,TGTGCCAGCAGTGAAACCGCCAGGGAGGCGGATACGCAGTATTTT,CASSETAREADTQYF
TRBJ2-7,TRBV2,TRBD1,once,TGTGCCAGCAGCCCCGGGACAGGGGCCTACGAGCAGTACTTC,CASSPGTGAYEQYF
TRBJ2-3,TRBV7-7,NA,NA,TGTGCTAGCAGCCCTGGAGAGGATCCTAGCACAGATACGCAGTATTTT,CASSPGEDPSTDTQYF
TRBJ1-1,TRBV2,NA,NA,TGTGCCAGCAGTGTCCAGGGCGGGAGCACTGAAGCTTTCTTT,CASSVQGGSTEAFF
TRBJ2-7,TRBV10-2,NA,NA,TGCGCCAGCAGTAGGGACGGTTCCTACGAGCAGTACTTC,CASSRDGSYEQYF
TRBJ1-6,TRBV27,TRBD1,NA,TGTGCCAGCAGTCCCCAGGGGGCGGATGGGTCACCCCTCCACTTT,CASSPQGADGSPLHF
TRBJ1-6,TRBV19,NA,NA,TGTGCCAGTAGTTTCAGGGGAGACAATTCACCCCTCCACTTT,CASSFRGDNSPLHF
TRBJ2-5,TRBV5-1,NA,NA,TGCGCCAGCAGCTTGGTTGGGCAGGCACAAGAGACCCAGTACTTC,CASSLVGQAQETQYF
TRBJ1-2,TRBV5-5,TRBD1,few,TGTGCCAGCAGCCCGGGACAGGGCTATGGCTACACCTTC,CASSPGQGYGYTF
TRBJ1-1,TRBV5-1,TRBD1,NA,TGCGCCAGCAGCTTGACAGGGGGCACATCTGTCACTGAAGCTTTCTTT,CASSLTGGTSVTEAFF
TRBJ2-5,TRBV6-6,NA,NA,TGTGCCAGTCTCCGATCGGCCCAGCAAGAGACCCAGTACTTC,CASLRSAQQETQYF
TRBJ1-1,TRBV6-4,NA,NA,TGTGCCAGCAGTGCAGGAGGAGTGAACACTGAAGCTTTCTTT,CASSAGGVNTEAFF
TRBJ2-6,TRBV5-1,NA,NA,TGCGCCAGCAGCTTGGCAGCCTATACTGGGGCCAACGTCCTGACTTTC,CASSLAAYTGANVLTF
TRBJ2-7,TRBV2,TRBD2,NA,TGTGCCACCTACGACACTAGCGGGTACTCCTACGAGCAGTACTTC,CATYDTSGYSYEQYF
TRBJ2-7,TRBV20-1,NA,NA,TGCAGTGCTAGTATCCTATATGAGCAGTACTTC,CSASILYEQYF
TRBJ2-7,TRBV30,NA,NA,TGTGCCTGGAACCGGGACCTACCCTACGAGCAGTACTTC,CAWNRDLPYEQYF
TRBJ2-1,TRBV18,TRBD1,NA,TGTGCCAGCTCTTCGAACAGGGGAGCAAATGAGCAGTTCTTC,CASSSNRGANEQFF
TRBJ1-2,TRBV2,NA,NA,TGTGCCATCGGGCGGGGCTCTGGCTACACCTTC,CAIGRGSGYTF
TRBJ2-7,TRBV6-1,TRBD2,NA,TGTGCCAACCTTTTAAGCGGGGAGTGTTCCTACGAGCAGTACTTC,CANLLSGECSYEQYF
TRBJ1-2,TRBV25-1,NA,NA,TGTGCCAGCAGTGAGGGTGGGTATGGCTACACCTTC,CASSEGGYGYTF
TRBJ1-4,TRBV10-2,TRBD1,NA,TGCGCCAGCAGCGACGGGACAGGGGGCTTCGAAAAACTGTTTTTT,CASSDGTGGFEKLFF
TRBJ2-7,TRBV5-1,TRBD2,NA,TGCGCCAGCAGACTAGCGGCCAACTCCTACGAGCAGTACTTC,CASRLAANSYEQYF
TRBJ1-2,TRBV5-8,NA,NA,TGTGCCAGCAGCTTGGGGGGCAGGGGCAACTATGGCTACACCTTC,CASSLGGRGNYGYTF
TRBJ1-2,TRBV20-1,NA,once,TGCAGTGGGGCTCCTGGCTACACCTTC,CSGAPGYTF
TRBJ2-5,TRBV28,NA,NA,TGTGCCAGCTCTCTCGGGGCGGGGGAGACCCAGTACTTC,CASSLGAGETQYF
TRBJ2-5,TRBV27,NA,NA,TGTGCCAGCAGTTTCTGGGGGTCGACCCAGTACTTC,CASSFWGSTQYF
TRBJ1-6,TRBV19,TRBD1,NA,TGTGCCAGCACCGGGACAGGAGTCTATAATTCACCCCTCCACTTT,CASTGTGVYNSPLHF
TRBJ1-2,TRBV2,NA,NA,TGTGCCAGCAGTCAGGACAGCCTTAACTATGGCTACACCTTC,CASSQDSLNYGYTF
TRBJ2-3,TRBV29-1,TRBD2,NA,TGCAGCGTTGAACGGGGGGGCACAGATACGCAGTATTTT,CSVERGGTDTQYF
TRBJ1-2,TRBV10-3,NA,NA,TGTGCCATCAGTGAGTCGGATGCAGGGCTTGTTGGCTACACCTTC,CAISESDAGLVGYTF
TRBJ2-2,TRBV19,TRBD2,NA,TGTGCCAGTATGAAGCGGGGGGGCCGCACCGGGGAGCTGTTTTTT,CASMKRGGRTGELFF
TRBJ1-4,TRBV19,NA,NA,TGTGCCAGTAGTTTAGGAGAAAAACTGTTTTTT,CASSLGEKLFF
TRBJ1-3,TRBV6-6,NA,NA,TGTGCCAGCAGCCCGCGGGGGTCTCGCTCTGGAAACACCATATATTTT,CASSPRGSRSGNTIYF
TRBJ1-2,TRBV2,NA,NA,TGTGCCAGCAGTGTGGGGGTAAACTATGGCTACACCTTC,CASSVGVNYGYTF
TRBJ2-5,TRBV21-1,NA,NA,TGTGCCAGCAGCTACCGGGACCCGGGACAAGAGACCCAGTACTTC,CASSYRDPGQETQYF
TRBJ1-2,TRBV28,NA,once,TGTGCCAGCCGCACCTTATGGGGCTACACCTTC,CASRTLWGYTF
TRBJ1-4,TRBV5-1,NA,NA,TGCGCCAGCAGCTTGGCCACAGGATGGGATGAAAAACTGTTTTTT,CASSLATGWDEKLFF
TRBJ2-2,TRBV11-1,NA,NA,TGTGCCAGCAGCTTAGGCGAGGGTACCCACACCGGGGAGCTGTTTTTT,CASSLGEGTHTGELFF
TRBJ2-5,TRBV30,NA,NA,TGTGCCTGGAGTGTCTGGGAGACCCAGTACTTC,CAWSVWETQYF
TRBJ1-2,TRBV4-1,TRBD1,NA,TGCGCCAGCAGCCAAGAAGACAGGGGGAGACGCTACACCTTC,CASSQEDRGRRYTF
TRBJ1-3,TRBV30,NA,NA,TGTGCCTGGAGTGTACGAAGGAGTGGGGGAAACACCATATATTTT,CAWSVRRSGGNTIYF
TRBJ1-2,TRBV4-3,NA,NA,TGCGCCAGCAGCCAATGGTCCACAGCCACTAACTATGGCTACACCTTC,CASSQWSTATNYGYTF
TRBJ2-3,TRBV5-1,TRBD2,NA,TGCGCCAGCAGCCGAGGGGAATTGACTAGCGGGGTAAATACGCAGTATTTT,CASSRGELTSGVNTQYF
TRBJ2-7,TRBV11-2,NA,NA,TGTGCCAGCAGCTCTAGAGGGGGGGGCACGGGGACCTCCTACGAGCAGTACTTC,CASSSRGGGTGTSYEQYF
TRBJ2-3,TRBV27,TRBD2,NA,TGTGCCAGCAGTTTATTCGCGGGGGTTAGCACAGATACGCAGTATTTT,CASSLFAGVSTDTQYF
TRBJ1-1,TRBV25-1,TRBD1,NA,TGTGCCAGCAGTGACCGGGACAGGGGAAAAGCTTTCTTT,CASSDRDRGKAFF
TRBJ2-2,TRBV5-8,NA,NA,TGTGCCAGCAGCCGCTCCGGGGGTCCGAACACCGGGGAGCTGTTTTTT,CASSRSGGPNTGELFF
TRBJ1-4,TRBV6-1,TRBD1,NA,TGTGCCAGCAGTGAGTACAGGGGGACTAATGAAAAACTGTTTTTT,CASSEYRGTNEKLFF
TRBJ2-5,TRBV5-8,TRBD1,NA,TGTGCCAGCAGCGGAGGACAGGCTCTCGAGACCCAGTACTTC,CASSGGQALETQYF
TRBJ2-2,TRBV5-6,NA,NA,TGTGCCAGCAGCTTTGGGGGTACGAACACCGGGGAGCTGTTTTTT,CASSFGGTNTGELFF
TRBJ2-3,TRBV6-1,NA,NA,TGTGCCAGCAAATGGGCTAGCACAGATACGCAGTATTTT,CASKWASTDTQYF
TRBJ2-7,TRBV11-2,NA,NA,TGTGCCAGCAGCCTACCTGGGGGGGCCATCTACGAGCAGTACTTC,CASSLPGGAIYEQYF
TRBJ2-3,TRBV7-8,NA,few,TGTGCCAGCGGGGACTGGGTCACAGATACGCAGTATTTT,CASGDWVTDTQYF
TRBJ2-3,TRBV15,NA,NA,TGTGCCACCAGCGGCCTACAGGGAAGCACAGATACGCAGTATTTT,CATSGLQGSTDTQYF
TRBJ2-3,TRBV19,NA,few,TGTGCCAGTAGAGGGGGACTCAGCACAGATACGCAGTATTTT,CASRGGLSTDTQYF
TRBJ2-7,TRBV5-1,TRBD1,NA,TGCGCCAGCAGCTTTGGACAGGGATGGGAGCAGTACTTC,CASSFGQGWEQYF
TRBJ1-3,TRBV4-1,NA,once,TGCGCCAGCAGCCAAGAAGAGACAGGAAGCTCTGGAAACACCATATATTTT,CASSQEETGSSGNTIYF